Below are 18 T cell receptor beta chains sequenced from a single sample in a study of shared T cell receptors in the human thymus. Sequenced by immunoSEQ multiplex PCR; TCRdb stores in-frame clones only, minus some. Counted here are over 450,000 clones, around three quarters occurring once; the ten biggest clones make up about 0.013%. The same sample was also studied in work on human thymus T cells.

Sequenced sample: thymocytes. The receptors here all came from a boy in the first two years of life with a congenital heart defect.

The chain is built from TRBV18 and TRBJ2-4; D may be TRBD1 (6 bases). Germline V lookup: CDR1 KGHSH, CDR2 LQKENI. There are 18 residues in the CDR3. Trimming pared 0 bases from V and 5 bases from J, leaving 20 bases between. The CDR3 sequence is CASSPPGDTKDSENIQYF. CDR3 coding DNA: TGTGCCAGCTCACCACCGGGGGATACGAAGGACAGCGAAAACATTCAGTACTTC.

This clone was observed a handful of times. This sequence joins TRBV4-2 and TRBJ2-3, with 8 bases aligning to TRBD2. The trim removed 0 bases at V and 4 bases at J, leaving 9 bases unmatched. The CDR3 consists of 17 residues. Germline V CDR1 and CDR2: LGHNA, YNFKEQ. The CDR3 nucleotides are TGTGCCAGCAGCCAAGATCCAGGGACTAGTAGGGCAGATACGCAGTATTTT. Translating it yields CASSQDPGTSRADTQYF.

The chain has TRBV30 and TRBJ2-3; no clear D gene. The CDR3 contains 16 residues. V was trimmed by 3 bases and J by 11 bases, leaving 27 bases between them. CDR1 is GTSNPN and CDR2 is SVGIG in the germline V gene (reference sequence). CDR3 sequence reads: CAWRVHGASHRYMQYF. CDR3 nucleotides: TGTGCCTGGAGGGTCCATGGTGCCTCTCACAGATACATGCAGTATTTT.

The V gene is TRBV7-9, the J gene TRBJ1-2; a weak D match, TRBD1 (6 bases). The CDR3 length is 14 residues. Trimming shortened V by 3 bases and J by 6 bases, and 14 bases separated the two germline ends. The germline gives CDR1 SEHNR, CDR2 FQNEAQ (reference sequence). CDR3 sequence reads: CASSFGQGPDGYTF. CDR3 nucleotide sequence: TGTGCCAGCAGCTTTGGCCAGGGGCCGGATGGCTACACCTTC. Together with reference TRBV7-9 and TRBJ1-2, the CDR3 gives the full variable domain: DTGVSQNPRHKITKRGQNVTFRCDPISEHNRLYWYRQTLGQGPEFLTYFQNEAQLEKSRLLSDRFSAERPKGSFSTLEIQRTEQGDSAMYLCASSFGQGPDGYTFGSGTRLTVV.

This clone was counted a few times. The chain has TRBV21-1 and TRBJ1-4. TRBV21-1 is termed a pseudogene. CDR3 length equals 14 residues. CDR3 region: CASIDGGTNEKLFF. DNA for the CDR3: TGTGCCAGCATCGACGGCGGAACTAATGAAAAACTGTTTTTT.

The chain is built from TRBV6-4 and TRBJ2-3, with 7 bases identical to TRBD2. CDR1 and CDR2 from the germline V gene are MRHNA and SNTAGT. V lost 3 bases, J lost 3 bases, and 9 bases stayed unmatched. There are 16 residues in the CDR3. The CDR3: CASSEVGGESTDTQYF. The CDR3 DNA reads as TGTGCCAGCAGTGAGGTTGGGGGGGAATCGACAGATACGCAGTATTTT.

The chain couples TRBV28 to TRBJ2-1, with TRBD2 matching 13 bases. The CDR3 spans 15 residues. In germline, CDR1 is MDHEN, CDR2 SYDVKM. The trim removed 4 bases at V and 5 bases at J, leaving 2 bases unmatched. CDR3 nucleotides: TGTGCCAGCAGTTCTGGACTAGCGGGAGACAATGAGCAGTTCTTC. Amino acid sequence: CASSSGLAGDNEQFF.

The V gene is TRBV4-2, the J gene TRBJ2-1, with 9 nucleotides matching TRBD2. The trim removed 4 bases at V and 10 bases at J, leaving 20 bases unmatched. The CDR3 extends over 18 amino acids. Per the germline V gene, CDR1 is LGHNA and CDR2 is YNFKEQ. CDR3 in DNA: TGTGCCAGCAGCCCCCGGTTTGGGAGCGGGAGGCTGATTGGGGAGCAGTTCTTC. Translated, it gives CASSPRFGSGRLIGEQFF.

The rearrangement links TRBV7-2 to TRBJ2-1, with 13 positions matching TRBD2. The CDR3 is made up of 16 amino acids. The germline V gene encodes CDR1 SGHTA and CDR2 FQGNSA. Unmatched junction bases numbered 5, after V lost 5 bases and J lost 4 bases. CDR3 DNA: TGTGCCAGCAGCCCGATGGGACTAGCGGGGTACAATGAGCAGTTCTTC. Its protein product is CASSPMGLAGYNEQFF.

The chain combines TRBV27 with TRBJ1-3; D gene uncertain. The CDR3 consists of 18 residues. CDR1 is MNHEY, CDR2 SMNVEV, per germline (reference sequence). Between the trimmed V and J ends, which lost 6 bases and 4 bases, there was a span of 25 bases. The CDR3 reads CASRTTLESSREGNTIYF. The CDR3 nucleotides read TGTGCCAGCAGAACAACCCTCGAGTCGTCGAGGGAAGGAAACACCATATATTTT.

The CDR3 coding sequence is TGTGCCTGGAAGAAACCCTTTGGCGGACTGGCTTCCTACGAGCAGTACTTC. Translated, it gives CAWKKPFGGLASYEQYF. The chain has TRBV30 and TRBJ2-7; maybe TRBD2 (5 bases). CDR3 length: 17 residues. Germline V CDR1 and CDR2: GTSNPN, SVGIG (reference sequence). V shed 4 bases and J shed 1 base, with 23 bases lying between them.

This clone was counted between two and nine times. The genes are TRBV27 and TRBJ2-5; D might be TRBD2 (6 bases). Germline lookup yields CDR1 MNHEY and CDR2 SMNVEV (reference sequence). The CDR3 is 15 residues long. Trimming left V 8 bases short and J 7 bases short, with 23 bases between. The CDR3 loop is CASVSRRAGGGTQYF. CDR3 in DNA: TGTGCCAGCGTCTCTCGGAGGGCGGGTGGGGGGACCCAGTACTTC.

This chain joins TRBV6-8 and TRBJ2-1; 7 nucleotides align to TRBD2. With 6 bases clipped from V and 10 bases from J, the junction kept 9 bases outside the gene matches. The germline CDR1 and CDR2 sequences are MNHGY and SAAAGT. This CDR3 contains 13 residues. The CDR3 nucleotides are TGTGCCAGCAGCCCCACCCCCGGGGGGGAGCAGTTCTTC. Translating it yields CASSPTPGGEQFF.

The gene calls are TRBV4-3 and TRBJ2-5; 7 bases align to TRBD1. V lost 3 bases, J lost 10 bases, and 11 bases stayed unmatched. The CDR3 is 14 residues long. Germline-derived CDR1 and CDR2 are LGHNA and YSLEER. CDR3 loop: CASSQATGAPDQYF. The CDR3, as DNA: TGCGCCAGCAGCCAGGCTACAGGGGCCCCCGACCAGTACTTC.

The CDR3 reads CASSQERAGERDGYTF. CDR3 nucleotides: TGCGCCAGCAGCCAAGAACGGGCAGGGGAGAGGGATGGCTACACCTTC. This rearrangement joins TRBV4-1 to TRBJ1-2, with D possibly being TRBD1 (6 bases). The CDR3 is 16 amino acids. V was pared by 0 bases and J by 6 bases, with 17 bases between. The germline CDR1 and CDR2 sequences are MGHRA and YSYEKL.

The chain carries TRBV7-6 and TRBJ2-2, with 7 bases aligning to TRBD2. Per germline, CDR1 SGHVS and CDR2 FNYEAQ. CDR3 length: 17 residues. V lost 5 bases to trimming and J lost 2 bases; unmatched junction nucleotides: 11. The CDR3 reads CASSPPLGGGNTGELFF. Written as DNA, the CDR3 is TGTGCCAGCAGCCCCCCCCTGGGCGGGGGAAACACCGGGGAGCTGTTTTTT.

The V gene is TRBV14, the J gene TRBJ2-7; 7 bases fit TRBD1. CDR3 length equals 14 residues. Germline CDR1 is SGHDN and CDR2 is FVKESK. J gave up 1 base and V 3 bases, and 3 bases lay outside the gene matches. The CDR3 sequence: CASSHRQGSYEQYF. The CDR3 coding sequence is TGTGCCAGCAGCCATAGACAGGGTTCCTACGAGCAGTACTTC.

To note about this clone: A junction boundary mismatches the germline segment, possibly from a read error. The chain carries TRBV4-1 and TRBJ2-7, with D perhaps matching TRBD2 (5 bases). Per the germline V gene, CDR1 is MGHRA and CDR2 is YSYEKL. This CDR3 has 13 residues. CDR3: CASSTPSSHEQYF. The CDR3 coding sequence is TGCGCCAGCAGCACCCCTAGCTCCCACGAGCAGTACTTC.